A single sample gave rise to the 24 T cell receptor beta chains below, sequenced in a study of Ad26.COV2.S vaccination and SARS-CoV-2 variants. Sequenced by immunoSEQ multiplex PCR; TCRdb stores in-frame clones only, minus some. The table has about 220,000 clones, around 89% seen once. The treatment here: some 19 received Ad26.COV2.S at low or high dose, single or two shots; five or six received placebo; per-sample allocation not given. It was on day 63 after the first vaccine or placebo injection that samples were taken. This specimen consisted of peripheral blood, obtained in a trial of Ad26.COV2.S vaccine versus placebo. These receptors all come from a person between 18 and 65 years old who received the Ad26.COV2.S COVID-19 vaccine or a placebo.

This clone came up once. The gene calls are TRBV10-3 and TRBJ2-3; 8 nucleotides agree with TRBD1. Germline V gene lookup returns CDR1 ENHRY and CDR2 SYGVKD. The length of the CDR3 is 15 residues. The V and J ends lost 6 bases and 1 base, in that order; junction bases with no gene match: 6. The CDR3 reads CAISRGRGGTDTQYF. The CDR3 nucleotides are TGTGCCATCAGCAGGGGGCGAGGTGGCACAGATACGCAGTATTTT.

This chain joins TRBV7-2 and TRBJ2-5; no definite D call. The V gene's germline CDR1 is SGHTA and CDR2 FQGNSA. V was pared by 3 bases and J by 2 bases, with 19 bases between. This CDR3 contains 17 residues. CDR3 sequence reads: CASSFVPIPLSQETQYF. CDR3 nucleotide sequence: TGTGCCAGCAGCTTTGTTCCAATTCCATTGAGTCAAGAGACCCAGTACTTC.

CDR3 DNA sequence: TGTGCCACCAGCAGGACTTATGGAGACTACGAGCAGTACTTC. Protein: CATSRTYGDYEQYF. V gene TRBV15 combines with J gene TRBJ2-7, with no clear D. This CDR3 region has 14 residues. Trimming left V 3 bases short and J 3 bases short, with 12 bases between. Germline-derived CDR1 and CDR2 are LNHNV and YYDKDF (reference sequence).

The chain couples TRBV5-6 to TRBJ2-7; 8 bases align to TRBD1. The germline V gene has CDR1 SGHDT and CDR2 YYEEEE. The CDR3 contains 16 residues. With 2 bases clipped from V and 0 bases from J, the junction kept 7 bases outside the gene matches. CDR3: CASSFGTGRSSYEQYF. The CDR3 DNA sequence: TGTGCCAGCAGCTTTGGGACAGGACGAAGCTCCTACGAGCAGTACTTC.

As concerns this clone: At one end the junction does not follow the germline gene, possibly because of a read error. This rearrangement joins TRBV19 to TRBJ2-5; D is possibly TRBD2 (6 bases). From germline, CDR1 is LNHDA and CDR2 SQIVND (reference sequence). The CDR3 runs to 13 residues. CDR3 in amino acids: CASSIGDSGTQYF. For the CDR3, the DNA is TGTGCCAGTAGCATAGGGGACTCAGGGACCCAGTACTTC.

The rearrangement joins TRBV13 to TRBJ2-3, with 13 bases aligning to TRBD2. CDR1 PRHDT and CDR2 FYEKMQ come from the germline V gene (reference sequence). The CDR3 is 22 residues long. Trimming took 4 bases from V and 2 from J; bases not matched to a gene: 21. The CDR3 DNA follows: TGTGCCAGCAGCTCCCTTTCTCTACCGGGACTAGCGGGGAAACCCGACACAGATACGCAGTATTTT. It yields the protein CASSSLSLPGLAGKPDTDTQYF.

V gene TRBV6-1 combines with J gene TRBJ2-1; D is ambiguous. CDR3 size: 12 residues. Germline CDR1 MNHNS, CDR2 SASEGT. Trimming took off 5 bases at V and 12 bases at J, with 14 bases between the two ends. As DNA, the CDR3 is TGTGCCAGCAGTTCCCCGACATCTGGGCAGTTCTTC. This translates into CASSSPTSGQFF.

The rearrangement links TRBV28 to TRBJ1-2, with 7 bases lining up with TRBD1. The trim removed 6 bases at V and 1 base at J, leaving 14 bases unmatched. Germline assignment: CDR1 MDHEN and CDR2 SYDVKM. The CDR3 is 17 amino acids. In DNA form, the CDR3 reads TGTGCCAGCAGGGCAGGGGCCGGGACAGCTAATAACTATGGCTACACCTTC. Translating gives CASRAGAGTANNYGYTF.

The V and J genes are TRBV28 and TRBJ2-1; D is possibly TRBD1 (5 bases). Per germline, CDR1 MDHEN and CDR2 SYDVKM. This CDR3 is 15 amino acids long. Trimming stripped 6 bases from V and 4 bases from J, with 16 bases between. CDR3 sequence reads: CASSDAAGWYNEQFF. The CDR3 nucleotides are TGTGCCAGCAGCGACGCGGCAGGGTGGTACAATGAGCAGTTCTTC.

The chain uses TRBV4-1 and TRBJ2-7; 9 bases are a match to TRBD1. The CDR3 is made up of 15 amino acids. After removal of 1 base from V and 2 bases from J, the junction contained 3 bases not matched to a gene. Germline V gives CDR1 MGHRA, CDR2 YSYEKL. CDR3 in DNA: TGCGCCAGCAGCCAAGGCAACAGGGGGCCCTACGAGCAGTACTTC. Translating gives CASSQGNRGPYEQYF.

The genes are TRBV18 and TRBJ2-3; TRBD2 is a possible D gene (6 bases). The V end was cut by 3 bases, the J end by 0 bases, with 19 bases between. The CDR3 loop spans 18 amino acids. The germline CDR1 and CDR2 sequences are KGHSH and LQKENI. Here the CDR3 DNA reads TGTGCCAGCTCACCGCTTCCCGGGACTCCGAAGAGCACAGATACGCAGTATTTT. It specifies CASSPLPGTPKSTDTQYF. The variable domain in full, completed from reference TRBV18 and TRBJ2-3, reads NAGVMQNPRHLVRRRGQEARLRCSPMKGHSHVYWYRQLPEEGLKFMVYLQKENIIDESGMPKERFSAEFPKEGPSILRIQQVVRGDSAAYFCASSPLPGTPKSTDTQYFGPGTRLTVL.

V usage is TRBV6-5 and J usage is TRBJ1-1, with D possibly matching TRBD1 (6 bases). The CDR3 length is 15 residues. Germline assignment: CDR1 MNHEY and CDR2 SVGAGI. V lost 7 bases, J lost 8 bases, and 23 bases lay in between. The CDR3 loop reads CASILTGGMLGEAFF. The CDR3 bases are TGTGCCAGCATCCTTACGGGGGGCATGTTGGGAGAAGCTTTCTTT.

The genes are TRBV7-3 and TRBJ2-1, with D possibly matching TRBD1 (6 bases). CDR3 length: 17 residues. The V and J ends lost 1 base and 4 bases respectively, with 17 bases between them. The germline gives CDR1 SGHTA, CDR2 FQGTGA. The CDR3 loop is CASSLSPLGGAYNEQFF. The CDR3 nucleotides read TGTGCCAGCAGCTTAAGCCCACTAGGGGGTGCGTACAATGAGCAGTTCTTC. Filled out from reference TRBV7-3 and TRBJ2-1, the complete variable domain reads GAGVSQTPSNKVTEKGKYVELRCDPISGHTALYWYRQSLGQGPEFLIYFQGTGAADDSGLPNDRFFAVRPEGSVSTLKIQRTERGDSAVYLCASSLSPLGGAYNEQFFGPGTRLTVL.

The chain couples TRBV2 to TRBJ1-5, with D possibly being TRBD1 (5 bases). Trimming stripped 4 bases from V and 0 bases from J, with 10 bases between. Germline lookup yields CDR1 SNHLY and CDR2 FYNNEI. The CDR3 totals 15 residues. CDR3 sequence reads: CASSAGTYSNQPQHF. Written as DNA, the CDR3 is TGTGCCAGCAGTGCGGGGACCTATAGCAATCAGCCCCAGCATTTT.

This chain links TRBV10-3 with TRBJ2-1; 8 nucleotides agree with TRBD1. The CDR3 consists of 13 residues. The V gene end was trimmed by 10 bases and the J gene end by 5 bases; junction bases not matched to a gene: 7. Germline loops: CDR1 ENHRY, CDR2 SYGVKD. The CDR3 DNA sequence: TGTGCCAGTAGGACAGGGCAACACAATGAGCAGTTCTTC. Protein sequence: CASRTGQHNEQFF.

V is TRBV24-1 and J is TRBJ1-4; D gene ambiguous. The CDR3 is made up of 11 amino acids. Per the germline V gene, CDR1 is KGHDR and CDR2 is SFDVKD. V lost 9 bases, J lost 6 bases, and 7 bases lay in between. The CDR3 here is CATAKDEKLFF. The CDR3 nucleotides are TGTGCCACCGCAAAGGATGAAAAACTGTTTTTT.

In its sample, this clone was seen a few times. The chain recombines TRBV5-1 with TRBJ2-7; D remains unclear. The CDR3 covers 14 residues. CDR1 and CDR2 (germline): SGHRS, YFSETQ. Trimming cost V 0 bases and J 2 bases, with 9 bases left between them. For the CDR3, the DNA is TGCGCCAGCAGCTTGGCGGCAGGAACCTACGAGCAGTACTTC. Protein: CASSLAAGTYEQYF.

This chain joins TRBV7-8 and TRBJ1-6, with 9 bases aligning to TRBD1. The germline CDR1 and CDR2 sequences are SGHVS and FQNEAQ. The length of the CDR3 is 17 residues. With V trimmed by 1 base and J by 10 bases, 11 bases remained unmatched. In DNA form, the CDR3 reads TGTGCCAGCAGCTTAGGGGTGAGGGACAGGGTAGGGTCACCCCTCCACTTT. As protein: CASSLGVRDRVGSPLHF.

The rearrangement links TRBV19 to TRBJ1-2; a possible D gene is TRBD1 (6 bases). V was pared by 4 bases and J by 4 bases, with 13 bases between. Germline V gives CDR1 LNHDA, CDR2 SQIVND (reference sequence). CDR3 length: 14 residues. The CDR3 nucleotides are TGTGCCAGTAGTAGGGACATAGCATTCTATGGCTACACCTTC. The encoded protein is CASSRDIAFYGYTF.

This clone came up once. V and J are TRBV5-6 and TRBJ2-3; 9 bases map to TRBD1. The CDR3 is 15 amino acids. The germline gives CDR1 SGHDT, CDR2 YYEEEE. The V and J ends lost 2 bases and 6 bases, in that order; junction bases with no gene match: 7. CDR3 DNA sequence: TGTGCCAGCAGCTTTAAGGGACAGGGCGGTGATACGCAGTATTTT. Its translation: CASSFKGQGGDTQYF.

The chain carries TRBV19 and TRBJ1-5; D is unclear. Trimming removed 3 bases at V and 7 bases at J, with 10 bases between. Per germline, CDR1 LNHDA and CDR2 SQIVND (reference sequence). The CDR3 has 13 residues. CDR3: CASSIESGQPQHF. CDR3 in DNA: TGTGCCAGTAGTATTGAGAGCGGACAGCCCCAGCATTTT.

The CDR3 DNA reads as TGTGCCAGCAGTTACTCGATAGCCGGGGGTAGATTCTACGAGCAGTACTTC. This gives the protein CASSYSIAGGRFYEQYF. V is TRBV6-2 or TRBV6-3 and J is TRBJ2-7; weak D call: TRBD2 (6 bases). CDR1 MNHEY and CDR2 SVGEGT come from the germline V gene. The CDR3 extends over 17 amino acids. Trimming left V 0 bases short and J 3 bases short, with 18 bases between.

V usage is TRBV19 and J usage is TRBJ1-2, with 8 bases identical to TRBD1. V lost 4 bases, J lost 8 bases, and 9 bases stayed unmatched. The length of the CDR3 is 14 residues. Germline V CDR1 and CDR2: LNHDA, SQIVND (reference sequence). As DNA, the CDR3 is TGTGCCAGTAGTACAACCGACAGGGGAGGAGGCTACACCTTC. Translation gives CASSTTDRGGGYTF.

The table lists this clone with many counts. This chain links TRBV30 with TRBJ1-5; D might be TRBD1 (6 bases). V lost 5 bases, J lost 1 base, and 18 bases lay in between. CDR3 size: 16 residues. CDR1 and CDR2 (germline): GTSNPN, SVGIG (reference sequence). CDR3 coding DNA: TGTGCCTGGTCTCCAGGAGGGGGGGCCAGCAATCAGCCCCAGCATTTT. As protein: CAWSPGGGASNQPQHF.